This T cell receptor (beta chain) came from a study of blood T cell repertoires in COVID-19. Study-wide background: Acute and convalescent COVID-19 specimens originated in the United States, Italy and Spain.

Per the original methods: Cell counts per sample came from amplifying reference gene primers. Sequencing was performed with immunoSEQ multiplex PCR; in TCRdb, only in-frame clones are kept and a portion is missing. V, J and clone size are those of that table, while D and trimming were read from the DNA. The table has about 410,000 clones, approximately 89% seen once. Patients in Seattle were enrolled during active infection, then followed longitudinally. CDR1 is MNHEY, CDR2 SMNVEV, per germline (reference sequence). CDR3 length: 19 amino acids. V shed 9 bases and J 1 base; nucleotides not matched to a gene: 19.

Input material: peripheral blood. The rearrangement uses TRBV27 and TRBJ1-5, with 9 bases that match TRBD1. This clonotype was obtained from a middle-aged woman with COVID-19, enrolled during active disease. This chain's CDR3 is CASQRVTGTGLSSNQPQHF. CDR3 bases: TGTGCCAGTCAAAGGGTAACCGGGACAGGGCTATCGAGCAATCAGCCCCAGCATTTT.